This T cell receptor beta chain comes out of a study of blood T cell repertoires in COVID-19. About the research overall: Specimens from acute and convalescent COVID-19 originated in the United States, Italy and Spain.

This clone was recorded a few times. The same CDR3 also results from other DNA sequences found in this sample. As handled by the study authors: The authors estimated nucleated cell counts from reference gene primer amplification. Clones were read by immunoSEQ multiplex PCR, and TCRdb kept only the in-frame ones, dropping some. That table furnishes V, J and clone size, whereas the DNA furnished D and trimming. The sample has about 150,000 clones; approximately 88% are singletons. CDR3 size: 14 residues. V dropped 0 bases and J dropped 0 bases, with 7 bases sitting between them. CDR1 and CDR2 from the germline V gene are SGHRS and YFSETQ.

This receptor was taken from a human donor in a cohort sampled during active COVID-19. Sequences were obtained from peripheral blood. The chain employs TRBV5-1 and TRBJ2-7, with D possibly TRBD2 on 5 matching bases. The CDR3 protein is CASSLVGSSYEQYF. The CDR3 DNA is TGCGCCAGCAGCTTGGTAGGGAGCTCCTACGAGCAGTACTTC.